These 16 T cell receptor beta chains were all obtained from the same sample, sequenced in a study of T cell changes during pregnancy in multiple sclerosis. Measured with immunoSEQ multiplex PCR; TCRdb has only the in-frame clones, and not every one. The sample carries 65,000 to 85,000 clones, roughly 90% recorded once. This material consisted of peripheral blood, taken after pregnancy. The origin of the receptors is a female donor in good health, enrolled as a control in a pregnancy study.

The DNA for the CDR3 is TGTGCCAGCCACCCCGCCGGGACTAGCGGGCCCACCTACAATGAGCAGTTCTTC. It yields the protein CASHPAGTSGPTYNEQFF. This chain connects TRBV5-4 to TRBJ2-1, with TRBD2 matching over 12 bases. This CDR3 is 18 amino acids long. Trimming at V came to 7 bases and at J to 2 bases, leaving 13 bases not matched to a gene. Germline values: CDR1 SGHNT, CDR2 YYREEE (reference sequence).

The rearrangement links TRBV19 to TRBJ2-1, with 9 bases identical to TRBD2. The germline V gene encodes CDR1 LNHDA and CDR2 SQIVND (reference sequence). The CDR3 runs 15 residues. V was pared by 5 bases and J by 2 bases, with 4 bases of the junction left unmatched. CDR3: CASSPREGPYNEQFF. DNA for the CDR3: TGTGCCAGTAGTCCGCGGGAGGGCCCCTACAATGAGCAGTTCTTC.

As DNA, the CDR3 is TGTGCCAGCAGTACGACAGGGGGCGGGACAGATACGCAGTATTTT. This sequence encodes CASSTTGGGTDTQYF. The V gene is TRBV6-1, the J gene TRBJ2-3, with 10 bases fitting TRBD1. The CDR3 is made up of 15 amino acids. Germline CDR1 MNHNS, CDR2 SASEGT. Germline trimming cut 5 bases from V and 3 bases from J; bases unmatched to any gene: 5.

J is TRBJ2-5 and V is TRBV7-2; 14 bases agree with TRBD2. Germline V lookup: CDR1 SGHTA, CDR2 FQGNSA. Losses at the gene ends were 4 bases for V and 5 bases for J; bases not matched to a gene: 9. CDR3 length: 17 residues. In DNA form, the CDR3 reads TGTGCCAGCAGCTCGGGACTAGCGGGAGCGGATGGTGAGACCCAGTACTTC. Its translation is CASSSGLAGADGETQYF.

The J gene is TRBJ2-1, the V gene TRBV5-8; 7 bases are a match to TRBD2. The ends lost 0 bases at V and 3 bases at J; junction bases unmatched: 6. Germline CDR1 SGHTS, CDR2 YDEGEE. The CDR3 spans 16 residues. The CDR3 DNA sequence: TGTGCCAGCAGCTTGGCCCGACTAGCTATCTACAATGAGCAGTTCTTC. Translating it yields CASSLARLAIYNEQFF. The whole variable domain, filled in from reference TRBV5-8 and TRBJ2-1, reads EAGVTQSPTHLIKTRGQQATLRCSPISGHTSVYWYQQALGLGLQFLLWYDEGEERNRGNFPPRFSGRQFPNYSSELNVNALELEDSALYLCASSLARLAIYNEQFFGPGTRLTVL.

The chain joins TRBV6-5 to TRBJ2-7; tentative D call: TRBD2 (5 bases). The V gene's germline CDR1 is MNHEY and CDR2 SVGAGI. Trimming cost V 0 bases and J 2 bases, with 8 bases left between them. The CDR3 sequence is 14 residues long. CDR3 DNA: TGTGCCAGCAGTTACTCCCGGGGTCCCTACGAGCAGTACTTC. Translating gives CASSYSRGPYEQYF.

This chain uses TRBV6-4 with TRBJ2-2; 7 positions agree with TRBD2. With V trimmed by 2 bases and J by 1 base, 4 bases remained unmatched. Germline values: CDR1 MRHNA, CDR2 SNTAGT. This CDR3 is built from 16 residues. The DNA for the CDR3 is TGTGCCAGCAGTGACGGCGGGAGTGGGAACACCGGGGAGCTGTTTTTT. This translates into CASSDGGSGNTGELFF.

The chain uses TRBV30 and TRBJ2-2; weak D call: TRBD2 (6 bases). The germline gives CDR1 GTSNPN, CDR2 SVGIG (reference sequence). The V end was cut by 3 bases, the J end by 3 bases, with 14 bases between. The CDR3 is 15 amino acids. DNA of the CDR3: TGTGCCTGGAGCTCACGGGCGGGGTACACCGGGGAGCTGTTTTTT. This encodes CAWSSRAGYTGELFF.

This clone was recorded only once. CDR3 sequence reads: CASSVSPAGPGAGANVLTF. The DNA of the CDR3 is TGTGCCAGCAGCGTGAGTCCGGCAGGGCCTGGGGCTGGGGCCAACGTCCTGACTTTC. The V and J genes are TRBV9 and TRBJ2-6, with D tentatively TRBD1 (5 bases). This CDR3 has 19 residues. Germline CDR1 SGDLS, CDR2 YYNGEE. Trimming left V 2 bases short and J 2 bases short, with 20 bases between. Full variable domain (rest looked up from reference TRBV9 and TRBJ2-6): DSGVTQTPKHLITATGQRVTLRCSPRSGDLSVYWYQQSLDQGLQFLIQYYNGEERAKGNILERFSAQQFPDLHSELNLSSLELGDSALYFCASSVSPAGPGAGANVLTFGAGSRLTVL.

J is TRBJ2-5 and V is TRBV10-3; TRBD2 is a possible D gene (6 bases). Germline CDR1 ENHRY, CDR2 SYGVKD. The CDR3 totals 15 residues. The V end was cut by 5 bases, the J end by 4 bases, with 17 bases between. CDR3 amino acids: CAISYTSGEGETQYF. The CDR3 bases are TGTGCCATCAGTTATACGTCGGGAGAAGGAGAGACCCAGTACTTC.

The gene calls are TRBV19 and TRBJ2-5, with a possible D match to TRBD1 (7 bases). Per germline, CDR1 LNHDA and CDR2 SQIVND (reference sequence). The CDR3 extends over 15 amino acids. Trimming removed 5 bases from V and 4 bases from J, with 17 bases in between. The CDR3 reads CASSAVPGGTETQYF. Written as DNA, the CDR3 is TGTGCCAGTAGTGCCGTCCCAGGGGGGACAGAGACCCAGTACTTC.

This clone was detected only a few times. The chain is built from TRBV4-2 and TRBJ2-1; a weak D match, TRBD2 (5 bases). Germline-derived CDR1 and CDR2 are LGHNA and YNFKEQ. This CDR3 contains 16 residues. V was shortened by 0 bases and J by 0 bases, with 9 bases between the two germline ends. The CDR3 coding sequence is TGTGCCAGCAGCCAAGATGGAGAGGGCTCCTACAATGAGCAGTTCTTC. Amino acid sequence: CASSQDGEGSYNEQFF.

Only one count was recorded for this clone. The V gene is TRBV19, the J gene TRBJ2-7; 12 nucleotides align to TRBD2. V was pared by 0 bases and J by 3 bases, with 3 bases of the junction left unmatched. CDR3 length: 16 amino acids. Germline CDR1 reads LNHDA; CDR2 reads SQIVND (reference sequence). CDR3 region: CASSIDKTSGGYEQYF. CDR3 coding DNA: TGTGCCAGTAGTATAGATAAGACTAGCGGGGGCTACGAGCAGTACTTC. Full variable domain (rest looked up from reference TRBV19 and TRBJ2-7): DGGITQSPKYLFRKEGQNVTLSCEQNLNHDAMYWYRQDPGQGLRLIYYSQIVNDFQKGDIAEGYSVSREKKESFPLTVTSAQKNPTAFYLCASSIDKTSGGYEQYFGPGTRLTVT.

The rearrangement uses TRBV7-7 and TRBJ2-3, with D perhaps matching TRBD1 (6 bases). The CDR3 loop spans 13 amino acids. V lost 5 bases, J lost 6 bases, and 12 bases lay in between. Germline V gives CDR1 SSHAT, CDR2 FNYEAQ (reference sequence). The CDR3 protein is CASSLNQGDTQYF. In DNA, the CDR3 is TGTGCCAGCAGCCTGAATCAGGGGGATACGCAGTATTTT.

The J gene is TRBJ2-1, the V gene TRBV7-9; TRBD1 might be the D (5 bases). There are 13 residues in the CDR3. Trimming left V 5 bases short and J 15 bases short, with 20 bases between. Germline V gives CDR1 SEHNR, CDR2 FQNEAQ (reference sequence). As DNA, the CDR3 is TGTGCCAGCAGCCCCGCCCAGGGAAGGGCCATGTTCTTC. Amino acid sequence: CASSPAQGRAMFF.

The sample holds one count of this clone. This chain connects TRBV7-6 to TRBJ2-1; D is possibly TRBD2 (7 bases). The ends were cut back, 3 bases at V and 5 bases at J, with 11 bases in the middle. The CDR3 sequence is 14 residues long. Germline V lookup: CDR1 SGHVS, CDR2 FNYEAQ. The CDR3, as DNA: TGTGCCAGCAGCTTCGGGGGGCGAAACAATGAGCAGTTCTTC. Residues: CASSFGGRNNEQFF.